This TCR beta chain stems from a study of cytomegalovirus exposure and HLA in healthy donors. PCR involved 60 Vbeta and 13 Jbeta primers. Sequencing used immunoSEQ multiplex PCR; TCRdb keeps in-frame clones, though not all of them. The sample has some 150,000 clones, 80% to 85% seen once; the top ten hold roughly 2.9%. Per the germline V gene, CDR1 is MNHNS and CDR2 is SASEGT. This CDR3 has 16 amino acids. Whole-study results and caveats: For most TCR sequences rarity was the rule, although some public TCRs occurred in many donors.

This clone was detected once. Its specificity is unknown. Source material: PBMCs. The chain joins TRBV6-1 to TRBJ2-5; 7 bases map to TRBD2. The J call is doubtful: the DNA matches TRBJ2-7 better. This sequence originates from a woman between 25 and 40 years old in good health and CMV-seronegative. For the CDR3, the DNA is TGTGCCAGCAGTGTTACTAGCGTCCCGATCTCCTACGAGCAGTACTTC. This sequence encodes CASSVTSVPISYEQYF.